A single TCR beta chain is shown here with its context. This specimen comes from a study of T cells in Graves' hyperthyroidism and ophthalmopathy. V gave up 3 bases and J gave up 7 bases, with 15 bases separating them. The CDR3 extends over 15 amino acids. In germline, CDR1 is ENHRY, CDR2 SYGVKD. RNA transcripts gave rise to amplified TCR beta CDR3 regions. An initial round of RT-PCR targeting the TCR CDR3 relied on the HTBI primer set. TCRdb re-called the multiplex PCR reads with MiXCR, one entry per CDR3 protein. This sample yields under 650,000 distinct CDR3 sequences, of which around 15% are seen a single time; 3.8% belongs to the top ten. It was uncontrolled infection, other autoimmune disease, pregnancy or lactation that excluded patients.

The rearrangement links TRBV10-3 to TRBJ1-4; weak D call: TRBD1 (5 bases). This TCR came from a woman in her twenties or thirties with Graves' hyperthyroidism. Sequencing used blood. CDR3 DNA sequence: TGTGCCATCAGTGACCTCGTGGGGGGTGGTGAAAAACTGTTTTTT. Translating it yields CAISDLVGGGEKLFF.